A selection of T cell receptor beta chains follows, all from one sample in a study of T cells after yellow fever vaccination. TCRdb re-derived calls from the 5' RACE reads in MiXCR, one entry per CDR3 protein. Seen here are 300,000 to 400,000 distinct CDR3 sequences, approximately 8% observed once, and the top ten hold approximately 15%. The sample here was PBMCs, taken roughly seven weeks after the first yellow fever vaccination. These TCRs come from a man between 18 and 35 years old who received the YFV17D yellow fever vaccine. Both conserved end residues are trimmed from each CDR3. Fields, in order: CDR3 protein, V gene, CDR3 length, J gene.

cdr3_aa: ASSVLSYEQY
v_call: TRBV25-1
cdr3_length: 10
j_call: TRBJ2-7

cdr3_aa: ASSAIGALGKLF
v_call: TRBV12-3/TRBV12-4
cdr3_length: 12
j_call: TRBJ1-4

cdr3_aa: SARERTDYEQY
v_call: TRBV20-1
cdr3_length: 11
j_call: TRBJ2-7

cdr3_aa: ASSLPQNYGYT
v_call: TRBV7-2
cdr3_length: 11
j_call: TRBJ1-2

cdr3_aa: ASSESVNTGELF
v_call: TRBV10-2
cdr3_length: 12
j_call: TRBJ2-2

cdr3_aa: ASSLDGGSNEKLF
v_call: TRBV5-1
cdr3_length: 13
j_call: TRBJ1-4

cdr3_aa: ASSFTSHRGDGYT
v_call: TRBV7-9
cdr3_length: 13
j_call: TRBJ1-2

cdr3_aa: ASSTQGLQPQH
v_call: TRBV7-9
cdr3_length: 11
j_call: TRBJ1-5

cdr3_aa: SARDFARVGGTQY
v_call: TRBV20-1
cdr3_length: 13
j_call: TRBJ2-5

cdr3_aa: AVRRVNGETQY
v_call: TRBV7-2
cdr3_length: 11
j_call: TRBJ2-5

cdr3_aa: ASSQERQGGETQY
v_call: TRBV4-2
cdr3_length: 13
j_call: TRBJ2-5

cdr3_aa: ASSYSAGGYNEQF
v_call: TRBV6-5
cdr3_length: 13
j_call: TRBJ2-1

cdr3_aa: AISEDRGLDEQF
v_call: TRBV10-3
cdr3_length: 12
j_call: TRBJ2-1

cdr3_aa: SVFDGEVFGYT
v_call: TRBV29-1
cdr3_length: 11
j_call: TRBJ1-2

cdr3_aa: ATQDRNYEQY
v_call: TRBV15
cdr3_length: 10
j_call: TRBJ2-7

cdr3_aa: SAHNPRISTDTQY
v_call: TRBV20-1
cdr3_length: 13
j_call: TRBJ2-3

cdr3_aa: SVREGTSNQPQH
v_call: TRBV29-1
cdr3_length: 12
j_call: TRBJ1-5

cdr3_aa: SAQKPSGGRDEQF
v_call: TRBV20-1
cdr3_length: 13
j_call: TRBJ2-1